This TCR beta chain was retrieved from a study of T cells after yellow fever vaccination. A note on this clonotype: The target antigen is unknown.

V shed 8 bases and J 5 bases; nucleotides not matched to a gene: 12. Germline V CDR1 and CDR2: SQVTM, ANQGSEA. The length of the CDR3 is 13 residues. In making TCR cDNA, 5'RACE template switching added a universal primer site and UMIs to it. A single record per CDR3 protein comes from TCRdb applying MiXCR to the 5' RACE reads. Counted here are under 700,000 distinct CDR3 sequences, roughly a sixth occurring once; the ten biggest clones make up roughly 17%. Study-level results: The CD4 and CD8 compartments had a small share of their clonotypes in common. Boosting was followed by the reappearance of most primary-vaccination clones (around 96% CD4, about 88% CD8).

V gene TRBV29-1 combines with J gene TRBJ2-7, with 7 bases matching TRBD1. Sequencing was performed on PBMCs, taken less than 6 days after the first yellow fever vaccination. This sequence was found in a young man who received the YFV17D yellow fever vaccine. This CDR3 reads CSTRQGGQHEQYF. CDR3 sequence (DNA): TGCAGCACCAGACAGGGCGGTCAGCACGAGCAGTACTTC.